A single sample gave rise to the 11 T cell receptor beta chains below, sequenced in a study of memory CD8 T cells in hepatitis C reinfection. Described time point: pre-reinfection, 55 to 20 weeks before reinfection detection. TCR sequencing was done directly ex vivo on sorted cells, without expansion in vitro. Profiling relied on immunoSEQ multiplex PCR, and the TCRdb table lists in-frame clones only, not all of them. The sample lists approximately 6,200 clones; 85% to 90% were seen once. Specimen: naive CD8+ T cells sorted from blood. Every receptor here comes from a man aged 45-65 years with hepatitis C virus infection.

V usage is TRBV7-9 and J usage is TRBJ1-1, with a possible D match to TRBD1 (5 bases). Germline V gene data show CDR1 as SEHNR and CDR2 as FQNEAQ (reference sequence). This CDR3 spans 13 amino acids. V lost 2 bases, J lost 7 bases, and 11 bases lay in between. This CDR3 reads CASSLPGVVEAFF. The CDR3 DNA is TGTGCCAGCAGCTTACCGGGGGTTGTTGAAGCTTTCTTT.

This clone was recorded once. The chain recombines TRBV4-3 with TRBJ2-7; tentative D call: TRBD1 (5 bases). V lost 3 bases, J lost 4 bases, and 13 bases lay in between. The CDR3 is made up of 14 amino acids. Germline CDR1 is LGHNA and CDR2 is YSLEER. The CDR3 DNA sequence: TGCGCCAGCAGCCAGAGCCAGGGAAGGTACGAGCAGTACTTC. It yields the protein CASSQSQGRYEQYF.

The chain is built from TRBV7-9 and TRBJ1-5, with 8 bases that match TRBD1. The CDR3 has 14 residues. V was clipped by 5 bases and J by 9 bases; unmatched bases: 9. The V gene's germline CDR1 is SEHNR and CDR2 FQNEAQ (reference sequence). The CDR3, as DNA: TGTGCCAGCAGCCCGGGACAGGAGATCATGCCCCAGCATTTT. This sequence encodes CASSPGQEIMPQHF. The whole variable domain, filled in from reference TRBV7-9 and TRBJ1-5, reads DTGVSQNPRHKITKRGQNVTFRCDPISEHNRLYWYRQTLGQGPEFLTYFQNEAQLEKSRLLSDRFSAERPKGSFSTLEIQRTEQGDSAMYLCASSPGQEIMPQHFGDGTRLSIL.

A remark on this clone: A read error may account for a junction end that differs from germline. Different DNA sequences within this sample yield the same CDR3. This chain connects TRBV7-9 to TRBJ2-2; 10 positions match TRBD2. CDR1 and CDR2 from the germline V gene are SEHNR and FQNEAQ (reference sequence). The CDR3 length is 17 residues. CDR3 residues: CASSLELAGVNTGELFF. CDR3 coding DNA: TGTGCCAGTAGCTTAGAGCTAGCGGGAGTGAACACCGGGGAGCTGTTTTTT.

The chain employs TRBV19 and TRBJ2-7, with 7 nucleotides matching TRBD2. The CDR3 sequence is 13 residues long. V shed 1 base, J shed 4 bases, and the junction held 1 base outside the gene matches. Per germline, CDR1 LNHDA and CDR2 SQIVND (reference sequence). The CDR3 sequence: CASSIVAGYEQYF. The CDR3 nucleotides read TGTGCCAGTAGTATAGTAGCGGGTTACGAGCAGTACTTC.

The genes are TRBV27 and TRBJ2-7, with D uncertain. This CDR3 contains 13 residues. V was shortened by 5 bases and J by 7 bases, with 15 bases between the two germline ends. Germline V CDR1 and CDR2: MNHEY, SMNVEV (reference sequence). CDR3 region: CASSLRVSLEQYF. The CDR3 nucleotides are TGTGCCAGCAGTCTTCGGGTGTCATTGGAGCAGTACTTC.

Here the CDR3 DNA reads TGTGCCAGCAGCTTCGCAACTTATGGCTACACCTTC. Protein product: CASSFATYGYTF. The chain couples TRBV5-6 to TRBJ1-2; D uncertain. In germline, CDR1 is SGHDT, CDR2 YYEEEE. The CDR3 runs 12 residues. V lost 2 bases, J lost 5 bases, and 7 bases lay in between.

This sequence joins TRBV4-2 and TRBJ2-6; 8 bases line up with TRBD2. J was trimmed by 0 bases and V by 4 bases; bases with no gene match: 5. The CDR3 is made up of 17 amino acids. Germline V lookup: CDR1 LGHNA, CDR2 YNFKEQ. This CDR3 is CASSPSGSSSGANVLTF. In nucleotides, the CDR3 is TGTGCCAGCAGCCCTAGCGGGTCCAGCTCTGGGGCCAACGTCCTGACTTTC.

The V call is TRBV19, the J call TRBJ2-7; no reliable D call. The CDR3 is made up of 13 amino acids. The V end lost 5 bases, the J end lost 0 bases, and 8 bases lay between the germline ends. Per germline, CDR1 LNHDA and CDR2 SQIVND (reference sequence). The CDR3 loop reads CASSVVSSYEQYF. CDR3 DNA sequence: TGTGCCAGTAGTGTTGTGAGCTCCTACGAGCAGTACTTC.

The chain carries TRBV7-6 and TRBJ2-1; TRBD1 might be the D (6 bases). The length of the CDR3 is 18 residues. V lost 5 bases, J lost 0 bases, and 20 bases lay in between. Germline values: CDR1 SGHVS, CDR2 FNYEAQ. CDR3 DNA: TGTGCCAGCAGCCCGAACCCAGGGGAACGCGGCTCCTACAATGAGCAGTTCTTC. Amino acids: CASSPNPGERGSYNEQFF.

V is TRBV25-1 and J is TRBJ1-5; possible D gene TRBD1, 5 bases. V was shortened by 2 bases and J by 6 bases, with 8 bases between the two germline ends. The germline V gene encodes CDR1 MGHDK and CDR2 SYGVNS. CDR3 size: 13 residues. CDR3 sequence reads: CASSEQGPQPQHF. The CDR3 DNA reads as TGTGCCAGCAGTGAACAGGGCCCTCAGCCCCAGCATTTT.